The entry that follows covers one T cell receptor beta chain sequence. Its antigen remains unknown. People whose metastatic non-small-cell lung cancer was chemo-refractory got focal radiation along with CTLA-4 blockade by ipilimumab. The CDR3 covers 17 residues. Unmatched junction bases numbered 12, after V lost 4 bases and J lost 4 bases. Germline V gives CDR1 SGDLS, CDR2 YYNGEE. This entry belongs to a study of radiotherapy plus CTLA-4 blockade in lung cancer. Study-level information: Patients showed objective responses in 15% to 20% of cases, and disease control was achieved by about 31%.

The assay was immunoSEQ multiplex PCR, and TCRdb's table has in-frame clones only and misses some. The sample yields 34,000 or so clones, 70% to 75% seen once. Notes on the study in general: In blood, early T cell clone dynamics reportedly predicted response best, together with interferon-beta. An expansion of tumor-derived TCR clones occurred in blood after radiotherapy plus ipilimumab.

The chain couples TRBV9 to TRBJ2-3, with TRBD2 identical over 10 bases. This TCR derives from a human donor with non-small cell lung cancer that progressed on radiotherapy plus ipilimumab. The specimen was peripheral blood, collected from a patient treated with radiotherapy plus ipilimumab. CDR3 sequence reads: CASSLIGLAGEADTQYF. The CDR3, as DNA: TGTGCCAGCAGCTTAATCGGGCTAGCGGGGGAGGCAGATACGCAGTATTTT.